This T cell receptor beta chain was captured by sequencing in a study of blood T cell repertoires in COVID-19. Background on the study: Sites across the United States, Italy and Spain contributed samples from acute and convalescent COVID-19. Nucleic acid was either cDNA or gDNA, and it came from T cells, B-cell-depleted T cells, or PBMCs.

In the original workflow: Reference gene primers were amplified, and this amplification served to estimate nucleated cell counts. Some clones are missing from TCRdb's copy, which holds only in-frame ones; the method was immunoSEQ multiplex PCR. V, J and clone size reflect that table, while D and trimming were determined from the DNA. Of about 300,000 clones detected, roughly 89% appear once; the ten largest clones hold over 1.5%. The sample consisted of peripheral blood. The receptor comes from a woman in her 30s with COVID-19, enrolled during active disease.

The CDR3 loop reads CASSLSTSGNEQFF. The CDR3 nucleotides read TGTGCCAGCAGCTTAAGTACTAGCGGCAATGAGCAGTTCTTC. This chain connects TRBV7-9 to TRBJ2-1; 8 bases agree with TRBD2. V shed 2 bases, J shed 6 bases, and the junction held 3 bases outside the gene matches. This CDR3 is built from 14 residues. CDR1 and CDR2 (germline): SEHNR, FQNEAQ (reference sequence).